This passage covers 29 T cell receptor beta chains from one sample sequenced in a study of beta chain features in type 1 diabetes. Whole-study results and caveats: Significant though moderate, a shortening of TCRB CDR3s appeared in all four CD4+ subsets of Type 1 diabetes patients.

No antigen is known for these receptors. The sequenced template was cDNA made from the entire isolated RNA. Generated by immunoSEQ multiplex PCR, the TCRdb table keeps only in-frame clones and is missing some. The profile shows 640,000 or so clones, 13% of them singletons. The sequencing input was naive CD4+ T cells from blood. All receptors derive from a man aged 18 to 29 with type 1 diabetes.

The chain is built from TRBV5-1 and TRBJ1-6, with 8 bases that match TRBD1. The CDR3 extends over 15 amino acids. With 3 bases clipped from V and 7 bases from J, the junction kept 6 bases outside the gene matches. CDR1 is SGHRS and CDR2 is YFSETQ in the germline V gene. CDR3 residues: CASSSTGGGNSPLHF. The CDR3, as DNA: TGCGCCAGCAGCTCCACAGGGGGTGGGAATTCACCCCTCCACTTT.

This clone has just a few counts. The rearrangement uses TRBV5-4 and TRBJ1-1; TRBD1 might be the D (5 bases). Deletions cut 3 bases from V and 1 base from J, with 13 bases between. The germline V gene encodes CDR1 SGHNT and CDR2 YYREEE (reference sequence). This CDR3 contains 15 residues. CDR3 in DNA: TGTGCCAGCAGCTCGTCCCGGGACGGGAACACTGAAGCTTTCTTT. Translated: CASSSSRDGNTEAFF. Supplemented by reference TRBV5-4 and TRBJ1-1, the full variable domain reads ETGVTQSPTHLIKTRGQQVTLRCSSQSGHNTVSWYQQALGQGPQFIFQYYREEENGRGNFPPRFSGLQFPNYSSELNVNALELDDSALYLCASSSSRDGNTEAFFGQGTRLTVV.

The gene calls are TRBV11-2 and TRBJ1-4; D remains unclear. The V gene lost 3 bases and the J gene lost 3 bases, with 11 bases spanning the gap. This CDR3 spans 15 amino acids. Germline CDR1 and CDR2: SGHAT and FQNNGV. CDR3 sequence reads: CASSFALPPNEKLFF. CDR3 DNA sequence: TGTGCCAGCAGCTTTGCCCTCCCACCTAATGAAAAACTGTTTTTT. Using reference TRBV11-2 and TRBJ1-4 for the parts outside the CDR3, the full variable domain is EAGVAQSPRYKIIEKRQSVAFWCNPISGHATLYWYQQILGQGPKLLIQFQNNGVVDDSQLPKDRFSAERLKGVDSTLKIQPAKLEDSAVYLCASSFALPPNEKLFFGSGTQLSVL.

This clone was counted only a few times. V and J are TRBV5-4 and TRBJ2-5; D is undetermined. V was pared by 2 bases and J by 1 base, with 12 bases between. The CDR3 totals 15 residues. Germline V CDR1 and CDR2: SGHNT, YYREEE (reference sequence). The chain's CDR3 is CASSFMNRGQETQYF. The CDR3 coding sequence is TGTGCCAGCAGCTTCATGAATCGAGGCCAAGAGACCCAGTACTTC.

This clone appeared a few times. The V gene is TRBV29-1, the J gene TRBJ1-2; 8 bases map to TRBD1. J gave up 2 bases and V 1 base, and 6 bases lay outside the gene matches. This CDR3 spans 15 amino acids. Per the germline V gene, CDR1 is SQVTM and CDR2 is ANQGSEA. CDR3 protein: CSVEGGTGGNYGYTF. CDR3 bases: TGCAGCGTTGAAGGCGGAACAGGGGGGAACTATGGCTACACCTTC.

This clone was counted between two and nine times. The chain is built from TRBV15 and TRBJ2-3; D is unresolved. This CDR3 is 13 amino acids long. V was cut by 5 bases and J by 2 bases, with 8 bases left in between. The germline gives CDR1 LNHNV, CDR2 YYDKDF (reference sequence). The CDR3 protein is CATSYVHTDTQYF. In DNA, the CDR3 is TGTGCCACCAGCTATGTCCACACAGATACGCAGTATTTT.

The rearrangement joins TRBV18 to TRBJ2-5, with D tentatively TRBD1 (5 bases). The V end lost 0 bases, the J end lost 3 bases, and 14 bases lay between the germline ends. The CDR3 sequence is 16 residues long. The germline V gene has CDR1 KGHSH and CDR2 LQKENI. The CDR3 DNA follows: TGTGCCAGCTCACCACCATCACAGGCTACCGAAGAGACCCAGTACTTC. Translated: CASSPPSQATEETQYF.

The chain has TRBV7-9 and TRBJ1-1; D remains ambiguous. Trimming took off 3 bases at V and 1 base at J, with 9 bases between the two ends. The CDR3 runs to 14 residues. Germline V CDR1 and CDR2: SEHNR, FQNEAQ (reference sequence). CDR3 loop: CASSFLAENTEAFF. CDR3 nucleotides: TGTGCCAGCAGCTTCCTGGCAGAGAACACTGAAGCTTTCTTT.

This clone was found many times. V gene TRBV7-9 combines with J gene TRBJ2-1, with 8 positions matching TRBD1. The CDR3 is 13 amino acids. The trim removed 4 bases at V and 8 bases at J, leaving 4 bases unmatched. Per germline, CDR1 SEHNR and CDR2 FQNEAQ (reference sequence). CDR3 protein: CASSSSTGDEQFF. The CDR3 DNA reads TGTGCCAGCAGCTCCTCGACAGGGGATGAGCAGTTCTTC.

The gene calls are TRBV30 and TRBJ1-1, with D unresolved. This CDR3 is 12 amino acids long. V dropped 0 bases and J dropped 7 bases, with 9 bases sitting between them. The germline V gene encodes CDR1 GTSNPN and CDR2 SVGIG (reference sequence). The CDR3 region has the DNA TGTGCCTGGAGTGTACGTCTATTTGAAGCTTTCTTT. It translates to CAWSVRLFEAFF.

This chain joins TRBV10-3 and TRBJ1-2, with 10 bases lining up with TRBD1. Germline CDR1 and CDR2: ENHRY and SYGVKD. V shed 3 bases and J 6 bases; nucleotides not matched to a gene: 10. The CDR3 is 16 amino acids. In DNA form, the CDR3 reads TGTGCCATCAGTGAAGGACAGGGGGGTAATATGGATGGCTACACCTTC. Translation: CAISEGQGGNMDGYTF.

The rearrangement links TRBV27 to TRBJ2-7; no definite D call. Germline V CDR1 and CDR2: MNHEY, SMNVEV (reference sequence). The CDR3 sequence is 12 residues long. Trimming took off 5 bases at V and 3 bases at J, with 8 bases between the two ends. CDR3: CASSTANYEQYF. CDR3 DNA sequence: TGTGCCAGCAGTACAGCTAACTACGAGCAGTACTTC.

As to this clone: Other DNA sequences in this sample translate to the same CDR3. This chain's CDR3 is CSAGNQPQHF. The CDR3 nucleotides are TGCAGTGCCGGGAATCAGCCCCAGCATTTT. The chain has TRBV20-1 and TRBJ1-5, with D hard to call. Germline V gene lookup returns CDR1 DFQATT and CDR2 SNEGSKA (reference sequence). This CDR3 has 10 amino acids. The V gene lost 6 bases and the J gene lost 4 bases, with 4 bases spanning the gap.

The rearrangement uses TRBV10-2 and TRBJ1-1; perhaps TRBD1 as D (5 bases). Per the germline V gene, CDR1 is WSHSY and CDR2 is SAAADI. The V and J ends lost 8 bases and 4 bases respectively, with 14 bases between them. There are 13 residues in the CDR3. The CDR3 DNA reads as TGCGCCAGCGAGGGGCAGGATGGCACTGAAGCTTTCTTT. Its protein product is CASEGQDGTEAFF.

The chain employs TRBV2 and TRBJ2-6; D unclear. The ends were cut back, 4 bases at V and 0 bases at J, with 7 bases in the middle. Germline V CDR1 and CDR2: SNHLY, FYNNEI. CDR3 length equals 15 residues. The CDR3 loop is CASSATHSGANVLTF. The CDR3 DNA is TGTGCCAGCAGTGCTACCCACTCTGGGGCCAACGTCCTGACTTTC.

In this sample, this clone turned up a few times. Here the CDR3 DNA reads TGCGCCAGCAGCCAAGCGGACAAATGGTGGACTGAAGCTTTCTTT. As protein: CASSQADKWWTEAFF. This chain links TRBV4-1 with TRBJ1-1, with D tentatively TRBD1 (5 bases). Germline V gives CDR1 MGHRA, CDR2 YSYEKL. V shed 1 base and J shed 5 bases, with 14 bases lying between them. The length of the CDR3 is 15 residues.

This chain joins TRBV28 and TRBJ2-5, with D perhaps matching TRBD2 (5 bases). V was clipped by 6 bases and J by 5 bases, with 22 bases between them. CDR3 length equals 16 residues. The germline V gene has CDR1 MDHEN and CDR2 SYDVKM. The CDR3 region is CASSPGITVGGETQYF. In DNA, the CDR3 is TGTGCCAGCAGCCCCGGGATAACAGTAGGCGGGGAGACCCAGTACTTC.

This clone was observed a few times. This chain uses TRBV5-5 with TRBJ1-5; no definite D call. The ends were cut back, 4 bases at V and 4 bases at J, with 15 bases in the middle. This CDR3 is 15 amino acids long. Germline values: CDR1 SGHKS, CDR2 YYEKEE (reference sequence). The CDR3 sequence: CASSRGPGENQPQHF. CDR3 nucleotides: TGTGCCAGCAGCAGAGGGCCGGGAGAAAATCAGCCCCAGCATTTT.

V and J are TRBV6-6 and TRBJ1-5; D uncertain. The V gene lost 6 bases and the J gene lost 1 base, with 7 bases spanning the gap. CDR1 is MNHNY and CDR2 is SVGAGI in the germline V gene (reference sequence). This CDR3 contains 13 residues. The CDR3 protein is CASRTQSNQPQHF. DNA of the CDR3: TGTGCCAGCAGAACACAGAGCAATCAGCCCCAGCATTTT.

The rearrangement uses TRBV27 and TRBJ2-2; TRBD1 matches at 11 bases. The CDR3 length is 15 residues. The J segment lost 5 bases and the V segment lost 2 bases, leaving 1 base of the junction unmatched. Per the germline V gene, CDR1 is MNHEY and CDR2 is SMNVEV (reference sequence). This CDR3 is CASSLGTGGTGELFF. The CDR3 DNA reads as TGTGCCAGCAGTTTAGGGACAGGGGGAACCGGGGAGCTGTTTTTT.

This clone was detected only a few times. The chain recombines TRBV7-8 with TRBJ1-4; D is undetermined. The V and J ends lost 5 bases and 5 bases respectively, with 6 bases between them. Germline V gene data show CDR1 as SGHVS and CDR2 as FQNEAQ. The CDR3 sequence is 12 residues long. Here the CDR3 reads CASSPRNEKLFF. The CDR3 nucleotides read TGTGCCAGCAGCCCAAGAAATGAAAAACTGTTTTTT.

This sequence joins TRBV19 and TRBJ2-5, with 7 bases fitting TRBD1. The length of the CDR3 is 16 residues. V was pared by 5 bases and J by 5 bases, with 14 bases of the junction left unmatched. CDR1 and CDR2 (germline): LNHDA, SQIVND (reference sequence). CDR3 residues: CASSLWDREGRETQYF. CDR3 bases: TGTGCCAGTAGTCTTTGGGACAGAGAGGGAAGGGAGACCCAGTACTTC.

This chain connects TRBV6-5 to TRBJ1-5; unclear D gene. The CDR3 spans 14 residues. The germline V and J ends were trimmed by 11 bases and 8 bases, with 22 bases remaining between them. Germline V gives CDR1 MNHEY, CDR2 SVGAGI. The CDR3 coding sequence is TGTGCCGTTAAAGCCGTATCATTTCGGGAGCCCCAGCATTTT. It codes for CAVKAVSFREPQHF.

This clone has just a few counts. This chain links TRBV18 with TRBJ1-4; TRBD1 might be the D (5 bases). The ends were cut back, 4 bases at V and 3 bases at J, with 6 bases in the middle. This CDR3 has 13 residues. CDR1 and CDR2 from the germline V gene are KGHSH and LQKENI. For the CDR3, the DNA is TGTGCCAGCTCACGGGGGTCTAATGAAAAACTGTTTTTT. Translating it yields CASSRGSNEKLFF.

This chain links TRBV5-1 with TRBJ2-5; either TRBD1 or TRBD2 may fit D (7 bases each). This CDR3 has 14 amino acids. Trimming left V 2 bases short and J 5 bases short, with 13 bases between. Germline V gene lookup returns CDR1 SGHRS and CDR2 YFSETQ. The CDR3 is CASSLSGGAETQYF. CDR3 coding DNA: TGCGCCAGCAGCTTATCAGGGGGGGCGGAGACCCAGTACTTC.

This chain joins TRBV5-1 and TRBJ1-6; no clear D. This CDR3 is built from 14 residues. V lost 1 base, J lost 8 bases, and 10 bases lay in between. Germline V gene data show CDR1 as SGHRS and CDR2 as YFSETQ. The CDR3 DNA reads as TGCGCCAGCAGCTTGAGGACCGAGGATTCACCCCTCCACTTT. This encodes CASSLRTEDSPLHF.

The chain couples TRBV4-1 to TRBJ2-2; D is perhaps TRBD1 (6 bases). From germline, CDR1 is MGHRA and CDR2 YSYEKL. CDR3 length: 17 amino acids. V was shortened by 6 bases and J by 2 bases, with 19 bases between the two germline ends. The CDR3 coding sequence is TGCGCCAGCAGACACGTGCTAGGGGGATTCAACACCGGGGAGCTGTTTTTT. Protein sequence: CASRHVLGGFNTGELFF.

The chain uses TRBV9 and TRBJ1-2; D not certain. CDR1 SGDLS and CDR2 YYNGEE come from the germline V gene. Trimming stripped 0 bases from V and 8 bases from J, with 11 bases between. This CDR3 contains 13 residues. In DNA, the CDR3 is TGTGCCAGCAGCGTAGCCCCAGGTGGGGGCTACACCTTC. It is translated as CASSVAPGGGYTF.

This clone was seen more than once but under ten times. CDR3 in DNA: TGCAGTGCTAGCGGGGATGAGACCCAGTACTTC. It codes for CSASGDETQYF. The V gene is TRBV20-1, the J gene TRBJ2-5; maybe TRBD2 (5 bases). V shed 3 bases and J shed 5 bases, with 7 bases lying between them. Germline V gene lookup returns CDR1 DFQATT and CDR2 SNEGSKA (reference sequence). The CDR3 sequence is 11 residues long.